The clone carrying this T cell receptor (beta chain) was counted a few times. Time point defined: healthy volunteer bleed at 2 weeks. The starting material, unfractionated whole blood, was used for total RNA extraction. The sample originates from a study of human T cells and chemical hapten exposure. The CDR3 spans 13 residues. V lost 8 bases and J lost 3, with 13 bases in between. Germline assignment: CDR1 MNHNS and CDR2 SASEGT. TCRdb passed the RACE reads through MiXCR, listing each CDR3 protein once. The sample carries around 130,000 distinct CDR3 sequences, about 9.4% recorded once. The TCR was taken from a male donor in good health. Some clones in this sample may be carry-over from other donors' samples. Sequencing was carried out using whole blood. This chain connects TRBV6-1 to TRBJ2-5; tentative D call: TRBD2 (6 bases). CDR3: CASGGTVEETQYF. In DNA form, the CDR3 reads TGTGCCAGCGGCGGGACGGTAGAAGAGACCCAGTACTTC.